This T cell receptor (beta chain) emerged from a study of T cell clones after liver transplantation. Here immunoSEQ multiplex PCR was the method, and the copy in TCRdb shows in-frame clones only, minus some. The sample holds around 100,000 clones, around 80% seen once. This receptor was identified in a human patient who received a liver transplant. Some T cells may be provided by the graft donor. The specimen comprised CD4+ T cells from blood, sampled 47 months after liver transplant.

The CDR3 DNA reads as TGTGCCAGCTCACCAGCCCTACAGGGTGATACGCAGTATTTT. The encoded protein is CASSPALQGDTQYF. The V call is TRBV18, the J call TRBJ2-3; possible D gene TRBD1, 6 bases. Between the trimmed V and J ends, which lost 2 bases and 6 bases, there was a span of 12 bases. CDR1 is KGHSH and CDR2 is LQKENI in the germline V gene. The length of the CDR3 is 14 residues.